This TCR beta chain was identified in a study of human T cells and chemical hapten exposure. Overall study context: DPC at 2% was the sensitizing agent, placed on around 2 cm by around 2 cm of upper inner arm skin. Patients were given diphenylcyclopropenone on the scalp weekly across the approximately 22-week study. General study results and limits: Sensitization with DPC brought no change to TCRs above 1 in 1000 in frequency.

Per the original methods: Between 23,224 and 690,600 TCRs appeared in each sample, and the median stood at around 92,000. In TCRdb, the RACE reads were re-called with MiXCR into one record per CDR3 protein. For this entry, the V and J calls and clone size follow TCRdb and not the study's own pipeline. The sample lists under 300,000 distinct CDR3 sequences, over 7.5% occurring once. This clonotype was picked up a small number of times. The antigen is not known. Regarding time point: pre-sensitization, week 0. Treatment described: therapeutic diphenylcyclopropenone sensitization with weekly scalp DPC. In germline, CDR1 is KGHSH, CDR2 LQKENI. The CDR3 runs to 17 residues. Trimming took 4 bases from V and 5 from J; bases not matched to a gene: 14.

The chain joins TRBV18 to TRBJ2-7, with 10 positions matching TRBD1. The source of this sequence is a young man with alopecia areata. Some clones in this sample may be carry-over from other donors' samples. Specimen: whole blood, collected in connection with sensitization to the hapten diphenylcyclopropenone (DPC). For the CDR3, the DNA is TGTGCCAGCTCACTCCGTCGACAGGGGGCCATGGTCCACGAGCAGTACGTC. It is translated as CASSLRRQGAMVHEQYV.